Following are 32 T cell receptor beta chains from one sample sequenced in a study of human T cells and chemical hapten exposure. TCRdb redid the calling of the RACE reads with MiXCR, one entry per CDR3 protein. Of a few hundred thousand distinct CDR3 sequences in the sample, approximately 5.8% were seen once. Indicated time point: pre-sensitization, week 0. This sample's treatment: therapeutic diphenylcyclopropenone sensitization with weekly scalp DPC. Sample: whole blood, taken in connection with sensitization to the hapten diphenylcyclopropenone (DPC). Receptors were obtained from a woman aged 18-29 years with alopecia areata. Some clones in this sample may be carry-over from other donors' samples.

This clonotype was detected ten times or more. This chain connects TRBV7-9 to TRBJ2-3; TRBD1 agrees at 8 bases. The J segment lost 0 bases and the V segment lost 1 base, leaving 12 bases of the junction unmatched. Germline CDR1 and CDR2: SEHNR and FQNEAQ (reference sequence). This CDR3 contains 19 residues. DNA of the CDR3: TGTGCCAGCAGCTTAGGGACAGGGCGTTCAATGCTTAGCACAGATACGCAGTATTTT. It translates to CASSLGTGRSMLSTDTQYF.

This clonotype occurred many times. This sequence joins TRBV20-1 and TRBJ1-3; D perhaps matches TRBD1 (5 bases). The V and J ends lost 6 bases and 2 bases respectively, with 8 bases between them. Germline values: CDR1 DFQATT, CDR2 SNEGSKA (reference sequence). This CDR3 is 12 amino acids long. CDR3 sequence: CSAGTPGNTIYF. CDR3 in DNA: TGCAGTGCCGGGACGCCTGGAAACACCATATATTTT.

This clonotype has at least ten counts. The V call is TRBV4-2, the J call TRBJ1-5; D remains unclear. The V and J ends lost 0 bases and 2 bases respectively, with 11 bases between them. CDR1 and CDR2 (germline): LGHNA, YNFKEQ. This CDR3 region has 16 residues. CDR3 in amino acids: CASSQESGEGNQPQHF. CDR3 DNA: TGTGCCAGCAGCCAAGAATCTGGGGAGGGCAATCAGCCCCAGCATTTT.

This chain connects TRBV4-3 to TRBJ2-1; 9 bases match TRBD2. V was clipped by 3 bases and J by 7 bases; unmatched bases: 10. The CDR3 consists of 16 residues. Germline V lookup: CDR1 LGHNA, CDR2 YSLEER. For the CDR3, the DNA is TGCGCCAGCAGCCAGGATTCGGGACTAGCTGGGAATGAGCAGTTCTTC. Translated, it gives CASSQDSGLAGNEQFF.

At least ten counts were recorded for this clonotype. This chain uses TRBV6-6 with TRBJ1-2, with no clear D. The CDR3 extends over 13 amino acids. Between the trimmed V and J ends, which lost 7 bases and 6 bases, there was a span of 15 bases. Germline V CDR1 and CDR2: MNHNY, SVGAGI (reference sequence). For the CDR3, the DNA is TGTGCCAGCACCCGCCCTACGATGGATGGCTACACCTTC. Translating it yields CASTRPTMDGYTF.

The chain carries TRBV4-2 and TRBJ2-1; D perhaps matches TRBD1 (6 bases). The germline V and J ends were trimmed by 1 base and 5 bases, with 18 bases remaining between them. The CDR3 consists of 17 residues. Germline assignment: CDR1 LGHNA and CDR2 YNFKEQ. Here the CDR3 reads CASSQAQNRVIDNEQFF. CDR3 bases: TGTGCCAGCAGCCAAGCCCAGAACAGGGTGATCGACAATGAGCAGTTCTTC.

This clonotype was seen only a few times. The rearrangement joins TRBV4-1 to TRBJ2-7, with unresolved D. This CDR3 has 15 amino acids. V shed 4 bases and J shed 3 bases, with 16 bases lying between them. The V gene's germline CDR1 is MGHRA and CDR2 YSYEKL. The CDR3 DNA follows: TGCGCCAGCAGCCCTGTTTCACATAAGGGCTACGAGCAGTACTTC. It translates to CASSPVSHKGYEQYF.

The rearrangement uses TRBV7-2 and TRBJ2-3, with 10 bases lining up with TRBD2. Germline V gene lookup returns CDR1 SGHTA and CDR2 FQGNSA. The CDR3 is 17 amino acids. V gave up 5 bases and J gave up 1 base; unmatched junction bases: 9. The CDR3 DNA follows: TGTGCCAGCAGCCTCCAGGGCGGACTAGCGGGCACAGATACGCAGTATTTT. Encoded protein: CASSLQGGLAGTDTQYF.

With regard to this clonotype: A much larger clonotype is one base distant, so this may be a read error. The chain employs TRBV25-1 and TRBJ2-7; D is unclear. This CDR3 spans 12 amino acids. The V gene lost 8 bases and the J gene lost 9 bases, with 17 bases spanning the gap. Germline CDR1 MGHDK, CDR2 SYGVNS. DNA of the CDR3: TGTGCCAGCGGCTATGCCCCGCCCGGGCAGTACTTC. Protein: CASGYAPPGQYF.

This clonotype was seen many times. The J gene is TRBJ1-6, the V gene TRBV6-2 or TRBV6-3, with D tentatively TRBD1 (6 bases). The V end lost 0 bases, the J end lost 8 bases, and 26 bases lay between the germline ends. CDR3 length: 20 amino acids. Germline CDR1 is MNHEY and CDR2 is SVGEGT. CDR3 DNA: TGTGCCAGCAGTTACTCTCCCTCGATACAGGGCGTAAAGAAGGATTCACCCCTCCACTTT. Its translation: CASSYSPSIQGVKKDSPLHF.

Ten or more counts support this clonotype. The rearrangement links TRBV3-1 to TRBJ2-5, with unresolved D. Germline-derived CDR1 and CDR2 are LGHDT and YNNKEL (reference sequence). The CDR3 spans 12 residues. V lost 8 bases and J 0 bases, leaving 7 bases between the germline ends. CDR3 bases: TGTGCCAGCGGGCGGAACCAAGAGACCCAGTACTTC. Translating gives CASGRNQETQYF.

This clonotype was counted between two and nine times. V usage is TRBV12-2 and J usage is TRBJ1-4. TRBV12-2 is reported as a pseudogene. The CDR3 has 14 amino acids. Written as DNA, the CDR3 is TGTGCAAGTCGCGCGACACCTGATAATGAAAAACTGTTTTTT. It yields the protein CASRATPDNEKLFF.

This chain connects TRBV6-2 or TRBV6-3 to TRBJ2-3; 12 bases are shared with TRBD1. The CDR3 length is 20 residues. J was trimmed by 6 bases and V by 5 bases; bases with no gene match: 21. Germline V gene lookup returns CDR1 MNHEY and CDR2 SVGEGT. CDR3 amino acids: CASSTRSYVGDRGRMDTQYF. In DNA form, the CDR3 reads TGTGCCAGCAGTACCCGAAGTTACGTAGGGGACAGGGGGCGCATGGATACGCAGTATTTT.

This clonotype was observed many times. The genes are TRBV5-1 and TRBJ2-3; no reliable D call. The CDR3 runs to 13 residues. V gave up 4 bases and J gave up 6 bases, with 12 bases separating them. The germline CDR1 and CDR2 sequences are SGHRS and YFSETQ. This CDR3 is CASSNLGDDTQYF. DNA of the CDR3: TGCGCCAGCAGCAACCTAGGCGACGATACGCAGTATTTT.

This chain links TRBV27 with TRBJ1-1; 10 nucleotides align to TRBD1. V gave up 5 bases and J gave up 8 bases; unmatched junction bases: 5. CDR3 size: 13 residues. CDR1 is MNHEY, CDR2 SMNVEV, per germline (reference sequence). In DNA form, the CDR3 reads TGTGCCAGCAGTATAGACAGGGGGCGCGAAGCTTTCTTT. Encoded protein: CASSIDRGREAFF.

The CDR3 region is CASSQEDRGAGPQHF. CDR3 DNA sequence: TGCGCCAGCAGCCAGGAGGACAGGGGGGCGGGACCCCAGCATTTT. This chain joins TRBV4-1 and TRBJ1-5; the match to TRBD1 covers 10 bases. This CDR3 is 15 amino acids long. Germline V gives CDR1 MGHRA, CDR2 YSYEKL. Trimming took 3 bases from V and 10 from J; bases not matched to a gene: 9.

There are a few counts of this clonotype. CDR3 DNA sequence: TGTGCCAGCAGTTTTCAGGGGGACTACGAGCAGTACTTC. Protein product: CASSFQGDYEQYF. The chain uses TRBV28 and TRBJ2-7, with TRBD1 matching 7 bases. J lost 3 bases, V lost 3 bases, and 2 bases had no gene match. This CDR3 has 13 residues. Germline V gives CDR1 MDHEN, CDR2 SYDVKM.

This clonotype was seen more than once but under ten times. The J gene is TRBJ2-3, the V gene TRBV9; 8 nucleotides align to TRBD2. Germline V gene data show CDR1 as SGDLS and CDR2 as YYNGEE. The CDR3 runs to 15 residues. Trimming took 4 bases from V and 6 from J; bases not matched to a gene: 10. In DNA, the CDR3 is TGTGCCAGCAGCTCAACCCCCGGGGGGGTGGATACGCAGTATTTT. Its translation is CASSSTPGGVDTQYF.

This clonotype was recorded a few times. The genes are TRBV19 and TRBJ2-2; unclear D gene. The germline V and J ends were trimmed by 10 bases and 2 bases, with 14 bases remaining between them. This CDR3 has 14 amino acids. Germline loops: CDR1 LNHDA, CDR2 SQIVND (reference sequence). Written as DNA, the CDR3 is TGTGCCACCAAAACGGACCAAAACACCGGGGAGCTGTTTTTT. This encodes CATKTDQNTGELFF.

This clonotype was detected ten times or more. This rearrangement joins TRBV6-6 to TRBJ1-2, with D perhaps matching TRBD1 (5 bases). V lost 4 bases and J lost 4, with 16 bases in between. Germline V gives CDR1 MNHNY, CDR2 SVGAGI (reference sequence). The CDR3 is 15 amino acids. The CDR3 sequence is CASSSPSDRTYGYTF. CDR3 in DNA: TGTGCCAGCAGTTCACCTTCCGACAGAACCTATGGCTACACCTTC.

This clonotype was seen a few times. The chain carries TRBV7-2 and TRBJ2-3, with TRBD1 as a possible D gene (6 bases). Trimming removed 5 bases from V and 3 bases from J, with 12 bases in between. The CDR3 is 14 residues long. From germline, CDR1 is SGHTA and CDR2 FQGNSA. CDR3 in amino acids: CASSIQGKTDTQYF. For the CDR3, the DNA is TGTGCCAGCAGCATCCAGGGGAAGACAGATACGCAGTATTTT. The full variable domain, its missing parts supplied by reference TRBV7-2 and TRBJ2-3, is GAGVSQSPSNKVTEKGKDVELRCDPISGHTALYWYRQSLGQGLEFLIYFQGNSAPDKSGLPSDRFSAERTGGSVSTLTIQRTQQEDSAVYLCASSIQGKTDTQYFGPGTRLTVL.

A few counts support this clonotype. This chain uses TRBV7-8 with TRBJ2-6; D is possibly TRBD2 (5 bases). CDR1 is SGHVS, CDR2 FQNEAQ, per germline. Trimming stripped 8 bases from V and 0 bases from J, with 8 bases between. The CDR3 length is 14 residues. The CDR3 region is CASGELSGANVLTF. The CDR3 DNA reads TGTGCCAGCGGGGAGCTCTCTGGGGCCAACGTCCTGACTTTC. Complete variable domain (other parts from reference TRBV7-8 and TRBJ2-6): GAGVSQSPRYKVAKRGQDVALRCDPISGHVSLFWYQQALGQGPEFLTYFQNEAQLDKSGLPSDRFFAERPEGSVSTLKIQRTQQEDSAVYLCASGELSGANVLTFGAGSRLTVL.

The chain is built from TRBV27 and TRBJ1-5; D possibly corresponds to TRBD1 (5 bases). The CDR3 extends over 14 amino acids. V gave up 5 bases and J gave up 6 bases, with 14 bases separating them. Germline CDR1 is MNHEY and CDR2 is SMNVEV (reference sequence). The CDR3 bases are TGTGCCAGCAGTCCCCAACCAGGGTTTCAGCCCCAGCATTTT. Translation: CASSPQPGFQPQHF.

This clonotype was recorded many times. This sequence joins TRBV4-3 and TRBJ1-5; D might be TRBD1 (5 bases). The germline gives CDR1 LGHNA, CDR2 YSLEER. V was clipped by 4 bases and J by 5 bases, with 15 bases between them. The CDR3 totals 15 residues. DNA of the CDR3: TGCGCCAGCAGCCCAACGACAGAAGGCGATCAGCCCCAGCATTTT. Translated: CASSPTTEGDQPQHF.

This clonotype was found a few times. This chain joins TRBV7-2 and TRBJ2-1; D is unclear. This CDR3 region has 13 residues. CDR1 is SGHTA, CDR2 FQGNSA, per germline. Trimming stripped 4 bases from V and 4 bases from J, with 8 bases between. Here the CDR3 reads CASSSISYNEQFF. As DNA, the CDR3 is TGTGCCAGCAGCTCTATTAGTTACAATGAGCAGTTCTTC.

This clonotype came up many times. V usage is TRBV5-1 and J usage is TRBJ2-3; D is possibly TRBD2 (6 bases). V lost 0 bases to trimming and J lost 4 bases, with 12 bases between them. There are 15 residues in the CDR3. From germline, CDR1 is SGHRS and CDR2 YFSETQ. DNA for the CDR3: TGCGCCAGCAGCTTGGGAGGAGGGTACGCAGATACGCAGTATTTT. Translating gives CASSLGGGYADTQYF.

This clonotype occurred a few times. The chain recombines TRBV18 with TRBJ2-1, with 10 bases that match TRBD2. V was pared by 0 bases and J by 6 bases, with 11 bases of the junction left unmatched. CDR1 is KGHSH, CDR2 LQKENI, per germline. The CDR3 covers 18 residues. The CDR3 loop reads CASSPPVSIAGGGNEQFF. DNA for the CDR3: TGTGCCAGCTCACCACCGGTTTCAATAGCGGGGGGAGGCAATGAGCAGTTCTTC. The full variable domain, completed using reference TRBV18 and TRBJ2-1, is NAGVMQNPRHLVRRRGQEARLRCSPMKGHSHVYWYRQLPEEGLKFMVYLQKENIIDESGMPKERFSAEFPKEGPSILRIQQVVRGDSAAYFCASSPPVSIAGGGNEQFFGPGTRLTVL.

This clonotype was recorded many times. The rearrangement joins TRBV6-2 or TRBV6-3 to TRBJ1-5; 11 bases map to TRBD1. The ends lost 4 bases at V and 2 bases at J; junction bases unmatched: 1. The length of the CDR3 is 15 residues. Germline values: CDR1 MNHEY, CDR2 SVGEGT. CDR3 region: CASSWTGGGNQPQHF. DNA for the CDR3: TGTGCCAGCAGTTGGACAGGGGGCGGCAATCAGCCCCAGCATTTT.

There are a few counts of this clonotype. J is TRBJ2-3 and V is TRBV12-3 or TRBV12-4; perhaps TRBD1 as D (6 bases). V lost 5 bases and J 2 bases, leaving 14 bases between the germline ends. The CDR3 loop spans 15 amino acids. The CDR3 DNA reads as TGTGCCAGCAGTCCCCGGACAGAACCCACAGATACGCAGTATTTT. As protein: CASSPRTEPTDTQYF.

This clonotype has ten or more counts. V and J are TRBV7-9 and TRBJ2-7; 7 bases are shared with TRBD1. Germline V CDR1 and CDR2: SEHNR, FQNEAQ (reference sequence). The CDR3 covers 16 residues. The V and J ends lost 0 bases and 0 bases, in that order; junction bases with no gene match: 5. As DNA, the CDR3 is TGTGCCAGCAGCTTAGCCCCGACAGGGTCCTCCTACGAGCAGTACTTC. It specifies CASSLAPTGSSYEQYF.

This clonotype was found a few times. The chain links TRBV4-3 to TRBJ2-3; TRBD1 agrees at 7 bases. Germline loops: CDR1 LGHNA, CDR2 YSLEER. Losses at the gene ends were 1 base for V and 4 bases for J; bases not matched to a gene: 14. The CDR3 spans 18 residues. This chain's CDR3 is CASSQGPADRELSDTQYF. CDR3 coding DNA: TGCGCCAGCAGCCAAGGCCCCGCTGACAGGGAATTGTCAGATACGCAGTATTTT.

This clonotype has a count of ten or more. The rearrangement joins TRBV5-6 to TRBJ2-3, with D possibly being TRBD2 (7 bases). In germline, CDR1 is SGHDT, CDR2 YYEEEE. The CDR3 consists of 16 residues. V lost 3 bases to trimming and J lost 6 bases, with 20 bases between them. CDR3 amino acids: CASSYARGGGSDTQYF. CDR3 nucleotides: TGTGCCAGCAGCTACGCAAGGGGGGGAGGTTCGGATACGCAGTATTTT.